What follows is one TCR beta chain and its context. This specimen belongs to a study of blood T cell dynamics during melanoma immunotherapy. As for the study in general: Patients with metastatic melanoma got pembrolizumab or nivolumab-ipilimumab as first-line care.

The time point is: week 3, after first cycle of checkpoint inhibitor. Using immunoSEQ multiplex PCR, the repertoire was profiled, and TCRdb retains in-frame clones only, with some absent. The sample has 13,000 to 15,000 clones, roughly nine tenths seen once. The V gene lost 6 bases and the J gene lost 5 bases, with 5 bases spanning the gap. Germline V gene sequence: CDR1 MDHEN, CDR2 SYDVKM. CDR3 length equals 11 residues. The sample here was blood, taken from a patient treated with checkpoint blockade. The sequence came from a human donor with melanoma. The chain has TRBV28 and TRBJ1-5; D unresolved. In DNA form, the CDR3 reads TGTGCCAGCAGGACCCATCAGCCCCAGCATTTT. Residues: CASRTHQPQHF.